This note documents a single TCR beta chain sequence. This record belongs to a study of blood T cell repertoires in COVID-19. Study context: PBMCs, B-cell-depleted T cells, or T cells were the source of the cDNA or gDNA that made up the material.

Authors' processing steps: The authors estimated nucleated cell counts from reference gene primer amplification. The protocol was immunoSEQ multiplex PCR, while the TCRdb copy is restricted to in-frame clones and leaves out a portion. D and trimming were read from the DNA, whereas the V and J calls and clone size are those reported in that table. The sample comprises fewer than 350,000 clones, 70% to 90% of which are singletons, and 0.75% to 1% rests with the top ten. Recruitment covered about 26 US areas and drew participants whose ages spanned roughly 18 to 100 years. Cohort 3 recovered donors had two negative PCRs, clearance, or symptom resolution. The receptor comes from a woman aged 25 to 39 who had recovered from COVID-19. Source material: PBMCs or T cells enriched from blood (not recorded which).

The CDR3, as DNA: TGTGCCAGCGGTAGCCCCACCGCGAATGAGCAGTTCTTC. Its protein is CASGSPTANEQFF. The rearrangement uses TRBV2 and TRBJ2-1; no clear D. V lost 8 bases and J lost 7, with 15 bases in between. The germline gives CDR1 SNHLY, CDR2 FYNNEI. This CDR3 is 13 amino acids long. Using reference TRBV2 and TRBJ2-1 for the parts outside the CDR3, the full variable domain is EPEVTQTPSHQVTQMGQEVILRCVPISNHLYFYWYRQILGQKVEFLVSFYNNEISEKSEIFDDQFSVERPDGSNFTLKIRSTKLEDSAMYFCASGSPTANEQFFGPGTRLTVL.